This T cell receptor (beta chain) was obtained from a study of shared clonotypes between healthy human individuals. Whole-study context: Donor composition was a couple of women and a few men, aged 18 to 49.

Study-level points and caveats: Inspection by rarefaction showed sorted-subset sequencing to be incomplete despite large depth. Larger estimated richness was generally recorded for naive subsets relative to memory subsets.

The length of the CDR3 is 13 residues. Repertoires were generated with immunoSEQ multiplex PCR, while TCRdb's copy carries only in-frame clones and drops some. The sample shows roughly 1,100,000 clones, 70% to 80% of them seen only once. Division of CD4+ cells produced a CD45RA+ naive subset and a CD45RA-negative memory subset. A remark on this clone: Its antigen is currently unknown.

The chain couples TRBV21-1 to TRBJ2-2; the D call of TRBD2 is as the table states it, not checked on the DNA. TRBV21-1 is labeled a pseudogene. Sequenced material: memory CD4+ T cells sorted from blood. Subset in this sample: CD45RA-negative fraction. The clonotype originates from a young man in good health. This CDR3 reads CAFREGGTGELFF. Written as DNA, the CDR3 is TGTGCCTTTCGGGAGGGCGGCACCGGGGAGCTGTTTTTT.